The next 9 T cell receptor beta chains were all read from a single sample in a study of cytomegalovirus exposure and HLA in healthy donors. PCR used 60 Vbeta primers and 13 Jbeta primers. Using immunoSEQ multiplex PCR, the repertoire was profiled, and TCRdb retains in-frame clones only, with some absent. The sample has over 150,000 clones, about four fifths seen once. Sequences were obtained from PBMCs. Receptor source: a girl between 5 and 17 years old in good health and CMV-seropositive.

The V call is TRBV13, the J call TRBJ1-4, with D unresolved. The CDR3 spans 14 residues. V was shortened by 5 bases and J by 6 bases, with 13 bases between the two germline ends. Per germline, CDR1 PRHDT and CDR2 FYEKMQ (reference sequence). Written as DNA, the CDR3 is TGTGCCAGCAGCCCGGAGGGCCGAGATGAAAAACTGTTTTTT. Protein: CASSPEGRDEKLFF.

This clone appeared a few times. The CDR3 reads CASRGTSGGVRGETQYF. The CDR3 region has the DNA TGTGCCAGCAGAGGGACTAGCGGGGGGGTCCGGGGCGAGACCCAGTACTTC. The chain employs TRBV27 and TRBJ2-5, with 16 bases matching TRBD2. CDR3 length equals 17 residues. Per the germline V gene, CDR1 is MNHEY and CDR2 is SMNVEV (reference sequence). The ends lost 6 bases at V and 5 bases at J; junction bases unmatched: 9.

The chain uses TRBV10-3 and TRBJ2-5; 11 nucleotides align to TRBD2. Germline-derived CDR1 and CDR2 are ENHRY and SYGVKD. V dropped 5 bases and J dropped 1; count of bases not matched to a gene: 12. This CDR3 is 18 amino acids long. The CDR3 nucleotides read TGTGCCATCAGTTGGACCCCATCTAGCGGGGGGCTCCAAGAGACCCAGTACTTC. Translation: CAISWTPSSGGLQETQYF.

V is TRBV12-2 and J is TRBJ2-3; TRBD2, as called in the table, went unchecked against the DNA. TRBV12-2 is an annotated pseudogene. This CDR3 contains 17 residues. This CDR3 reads CASRLRGLADYTDTQYF. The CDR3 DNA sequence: TGTGCAAGTCGCTTAAGAGGACTAGCGGACTACACAGATACGCAGTATTTT.

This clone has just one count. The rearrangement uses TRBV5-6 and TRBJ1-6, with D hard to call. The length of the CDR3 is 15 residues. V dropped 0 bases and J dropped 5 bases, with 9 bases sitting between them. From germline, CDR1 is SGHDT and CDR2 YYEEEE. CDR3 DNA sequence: TGTGCCAGCAGCTTGGGGGCGCCGGATAATTCACCCCTCCACTTT. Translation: CASSLGAPDNSPLHF. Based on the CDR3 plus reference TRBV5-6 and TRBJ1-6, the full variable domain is DAGVTQSPTHLIKTRGQQVTLRCSPKSGHDTVSWYQQALGQGPQFIFQYYEEEERQRGNFPDRFSGHQFPNYSSELNVNALLLGDSALYLCASSLGAPDNSPLHFGNGTRLTVT.

DNA for the CDR3: TGTGCCAGCAGCCCCAAAACGGGACAGGGGCCCCACGAGCAGTACTTC. As protein: CASSPKTGQGPHEQYF. This chain links TRBV7-9 with TRBJ2-7; 10 positions match TRBD1. The CDR3 contains 16 residues. With 5 bases clipped from V and 5 bases from J, the junction kept 12 bases outside the gene matches. The germline V gene encodes CDR1 SEHNR and CDR2 FQNEAQ (reference sequence).

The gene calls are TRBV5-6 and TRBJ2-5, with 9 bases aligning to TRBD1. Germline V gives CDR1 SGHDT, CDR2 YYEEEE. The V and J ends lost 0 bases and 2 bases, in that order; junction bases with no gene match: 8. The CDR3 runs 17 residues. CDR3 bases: TGTGCCAGCAGCTTGGAACTAGGGGACAGGGCACAAGAGACCCAGTACTTC. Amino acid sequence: CASSLELGDRAQETQYF.

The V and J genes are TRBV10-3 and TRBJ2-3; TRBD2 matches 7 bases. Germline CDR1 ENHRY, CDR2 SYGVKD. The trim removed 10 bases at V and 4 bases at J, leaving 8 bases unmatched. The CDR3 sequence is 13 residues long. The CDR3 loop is CATYTGGSDTQYF. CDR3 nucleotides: TGTGCCACATATACGGGGGGTTCAGATACGCAGTATTTT.

The CDR3 DNA follows: TGTGCCAGCAGCTTAGCGACAGGGGGAACAGATACGCAGTATTTT. Translating it yields CASSLATGGTDTQYF. V and J are TRBV7-2 and TRBJ2-3, with TRBD1 identical over 9 bases. Germline CDR1 SGHTA, CDR2 FQGNSA. CDR3 length: 15 amino acids. V gave up 0 bases and J gave up 3 bases; unmatched junction bases: 1.